The 25 T cell receptor beta chains given below trace back to one sample, sequenced in a study of sequential checkpoint blockade in melanoma. Here immunoSEQ multiplex PCR was the method, and the copy in TCRdb shows in-frame clones only, minus some. The repertoire holds 20,000 to 25,000 clones, approximately 30% seen once, with about 6.7% in the top ten. Treatment specified: randomized to nivolumab then ipilimumab (arm A) or the reverse (arm B). The sample consisted of tumor tissue (inferred from file names), taken from a patient given nivolumab and ipilimumab in sequence. Every receptor here comes from a human donor with melanoma.

V usage is TRBV6-8 and J usage is TRBJ1-2, with TRBD1 matching over 7 bases. Germline CDR1 MNHGY, CDR2 SAAAGT. Trimming removed 6 bases from V and 2 bases from J; junction bases left unmatched: 6. There are 14 residues in the CDR3. The CDR3 is CASRRQGGNYGYTF. CDR3 nucleotides: TGTGCCAGCAGAAGACAGGGCGGAAACTATGGCTACACCTTC.

The table lists this clone with a few counts. J is TRBJ2-5 and V is TRBV6-8; 12 nucleotides align to TRBD2. The CDR3 has 15 residues. Germline trimming cut 7 bases from V and 2 bases from J; bases unmatched to any gene: 5. Germline loops: CDR1 MNHGY, CDR2 SAAAGT. CDR3 DNA: TGTGCCAGCACCCGGACTAGCGGGGTTCAAGAGACCCAGTACTTC. Its protein is CASTRTSGVQETQYF.

The chain links TRBV28 to TRBJ2-1, with a weak D call TRBD1 (6 bases). Deletions cut 3 bases from V and 8 bases from J, with 11 bases between. The CDR3 extends over 13 amino acids. Germline loops: CDR1 MDHEN, CDR2 SYDVKM. The CDR3, as DNA: TGTGCCAGCAGTTTTGTACAGGGTGATGAGCAGTTCTTC. As protein: CASSFVQGDEQFF.

The genes are TRBV4-1 and TRBJ2-7, with a weak D call TRBD2 (6 bases). V shed 1 base and J shed 2 bases, with 9 bases lying between them. Germline lookup yields CDR1 MGHRA and CDR2 YSYEKL. The CDR3 loop spans 14 amino acids. As DNA, the CDR3 is TGCGCCAGCAGCCAAGGTTGGGGGGCCTACGAGCAGTACTTC. Translation gives CASSQGWGAYEQYF.

The chain combines TRBV5-1 with TRBJ1-3; weak D call: TRBD1 (5 bases). Germline V gene sequence: CDR1 SGHRS, CDR2 YFSETQ. The CDR3 is 15 residues long. With 4 bases removed from V and 0 bases from J, the gap between germline ends came to 11 bases. The CDR3 here is CASSPGTASGNTIYF. CDR3 nucleotides: TGCGCCAGCAGCCCCGGGACCGCCTCTGGAAACACCATATATTTT.

The chain couples TRBV9 to TRBJ2-1, with 10 bases identical to TRBD1. With 3 bases clipped from V and 0 bases from J, the junction kept 6 bases outside the gene matches. Looked up from germline, CDR1 is SGDLS and CDR2 is YYNGEE. There are 17 residues in the CDR3. CDR3 bases: TGTGCCAGCAGCGGAAGACAGGGGGCAAGCTCCTACAATGAGCAGTTCTTC. The encoded protein is CASSGRQGASSYNEQFF.

V gene TRBV19 combines with J gene TRBJ2-2; D is perhaps TRBD1 or TRBD2 (5 bases each). CDR1 is LNHDA, CDR2 SQIVND, per germline (reference sequence). Trimming took off 4 bases at V and 4 bases at J, with 13 bases between the two ends. CDR3 length: 15 residues. In nucleotides, the CDR3 is TGTGCCAGTAGTAGGGGGACCCCTGGCACCGGGGAGCTGTTTTTT. Protein product: CASSRGTPGTGELFF.

This chain links TRBV19 with TRBJ2-1, with a weak D call TRBD2 (5 bases). The V end was cut by 0 bases, the J end by 7 bases, with 22 bases between. The CDR3 is made up of 18 amino acids. The V gene's germline CDR1 is LNHDA and CDR2 SQIVND (reference sequence). The CDR3 coding sequence is TGTGCCAGTAGTATAGATGGAACGGGGAGAGATGCCTTAAATGAGCAGTTCTTC. It translates to CASSIDGTGRDALNEQFF.

CDR3 nucleotides: TGTGCCTGGAGTGTAATGGGGACTAGCCTTAATACGCAGTATTTT. Protein sequence: CAWSVMGTSLNTQYF. The rearrangement uses TRBV30 and TRBJ2-3, with TRBD2 matching 9 bases. J was trimmed by 7 bases and V by 0 bases; bases with no gene match: 8. The CDR3 loop spans 15 amino acids. Germline V gives CDR1 GTSNPN, CDR2 SVGIG (reference sequence).

This clone is termed medium-sized. This chain connects TRBV11-3 to TRBJ2-1, with 9 bases matching TRBD2. CDR3 size: 16 residues. In germline, CDR1 is SGHNT, CDR2 YENEEA. The ends lost 1 base at V and 7 bases at J; junction bases unmatched: 8. Here the CDR3 DNA reads TGTGCCAGCAGCTTAGGATGGCTAGCGGGGCTGAATGAGCAGTTCTTC. Its protein is CASSLGWLAGLNEQFF.

The gene calls are TRBV11-3 and TRBJ2-1, with 9 bases that match TRBD2. Germline CDR1 is SGHNT and CDR2 is YENEEA. The V segment lost 5 bases and the J segment 3 bases; nucleotides outside the gene matches: 5. The CDR3 extends over 15 amino acids. The CDR3 region has the DNA TGTGCCAGCAGCCCGCGGGAGGGGGTCTACAATGAGCAGTTCTTC. Translation: CASSPREGVYNEQFF.

This clone was seen a few times. The V gene is TRBV15, the J gene TRBJ1-6; no reliable D call. The CDR3 is 15 residues long. Germline CDR1 reads LNHNV; CDR2 reads YYDKDF (reference sequence). V was clipped by 0 bases and J by 9 bases, with 12 bases between them. The CDR3 here is CATSRDQDDPSPLHF. DNA for the CDR3: TGTGCCACCAGCAGAGATCAGGACGACCCTTCACCCCTCCACTTT.

This sequence joins TRBV18 and TRBJ2-3, with D maybe TRBD2 (7 bases). The germline CDR1 and CDR2 sequences are KGHSH and LQKENI. CDR3 length: 15 amino acids. V lost 2 bases and J lost 1, with 10 bases in between. The CDR3 protein is CASSPGGAGTDTQYF. The CDR3 coding sequence is TGTGCCAGCTCACCAGGGGGGGCAGGCACAGATACGCAGTATTTT.

This clone was seen only a few times. The chain joins TRBV11-3 to TRBJ2-5; 9 nucleotides match TRBD2. The CDR3 loop spans 14 amino acids. The junction had 7 bases not matched to a gene; V was cut back by 6 bases and J by 5 bases. Germline values: CDR1 SGHNT, CDR2 YENEEA. The CDR3 protein is CASSSGLAFETQYF. The CDR3 DNA follows: TGTGCCAGCAGTTCGGGACTAGCTTTCGAGACCCAGTACTTC.

This chain uses TRBV10-3 with TRBJ2-1, with D unresolved. Per germline, CDR1 ENHRY and CDR2 SYGVKD. Trimming removed 0 bases from V and 6 bases from J, with 9 bases in between. There are 14 residues in the CDR3. The CDR3 is CAISESGPGNEQFF. CDR3 sequence (DNA): TGTGCCATCAGTGAGTCGGGCCCGGGCAATGAGCAGTTCTTC.

This chain uses TRBV6-8 with TRBJ1-6; D is unclear. CDR1 is MNHGY, CDR2 SAAAGT, per germline. This CDR3 has 13 amino acids. V lost 8 bases, J lost 8 bases, and 13 bases lay in between. For the CDR3, the DNA is TGTGCCAGCCGTTTTACGACTGATTCACCCCTCCACTTT. This codes for CASRFTTDSPLHF.

This clone was counted a few times. The V gene is TRBV18, the J gene TRBJ1-1; weak D call: TRBD1 (6 bases). The V gene lost 6 bases and the J gene lost 3 bases, with 20 bases spanning the gap. The CDR3 is made up of 16 amino acids. CDR1 and CDR2 from the germline V gene are KGHSH and LQKENI. The DNA for the CDR3 is TGTGCCAGCTCGACTCAAATCCTGAAGGGGGACACTGAAGCTTTCTTT. Amino acids: CASSTQILKGDTEAFF.

This chain uses TRBV27 with TRBJ2-7; TRBD1 agrees at 8 bases. The germline CDR1 and CDR2 sequences are MNHEY and SMNVEV (reference sequence). The CDR3 totals 13 residues. V shed 7 bases and J 3 bases; nucleotides not matched to a gene: 5. The CDR3 here is CASTRGPGYEQYF. As DNA, the CDR3 is TGTGCCAGCACCAGGGGGCCGGGCTACGAGCAGTACTTC.

This sequence joins TRBV28 and TRBJ2-2; no clear D. Germline CDR1 is MDHEN and CDR2 is SYDVKM. The CDR3 is 16 residues long. Trimming took off 4 bases at V and 0 bases at J, with 12 bases between the two ends. CDR3: CASSSLGSANTGELFF. CDR3 coding DNA: TGTGCCAGCAGTTCGCTCGGGTCCGCGAACACCGGGGAGCTGTTTTTT.

The chain has TRBV11-3 and TRBJ2-1; 10 bases agree with TRBD1. The V segment lost 5 bases and the J segment 9 bases; nucleotides outside the gene matches: 7. The CDR3 loop spans 14 amino acids. Germline V gene lookup returns CDR1 SGHNT and CDR2 YENEEA. CDR3 bases: TGTGCCAGCAGCCGGATTGGGACAGGGGCTGAGCAGTTCTTC. This gives the protein CASSRIGTGAEQFF.

This clone showed up many times. A junction end diverges from the germline sequence, so it may reflect a read error. The V and J genes are TRBV7-7 and TRBJ1-1, with a weak D call TRBD1 (6 bases). CDR1 is SSHAT, CDR2 FNYEAQ, per germline (reference sequence). The CDR3 totals 16 residues. Here the CDR3 reads CARSSTGPTMNTEAFF. CDR3 nucleotide sequence: TGTGCCAGAAGCTCCACAGGGCCGACCATGAACACTGAAGCTTTCTTT.

The V and J genes are TRBV19 and TRBJ2-2; 9 bases fit TRBD1. J gave up 4 bases and V 7 bases, and 7 bases lay outside the gene matches. CDR1 and CDR2 (germline): LNHDA, SQIVND (reference sequence). This CDR3 region has 15 residues. CDR3 bases: TGTGCCAGTACCGGGACAGGGATAGGCACCGGGGAGCTGTTTTTT. Its translation is CASTGTGIGTGELFF.

This clone has a handful of counts. The V gene is TRBV2, the J gene TRBJ2-7; D unresolved. CDR1 and CDR2 (germline): SNHLY, FYNNEI. The CDR3 has 12 residues. V lost 5 bases and J 2 bases, leaving 7 bases between the germline ends. The CDR3 sequence is CASSPQAYEQYF. In DNA form, the CDR3 reads TGTGCCAGCAGTCCACAAGCCTACGAGCAGTACTTC.

This clone came up a few times. This chain links TRBV6-8 with TRBJ1-5; 10 nucleotides align to TRBD1. The CDR3 extends over 18 amino acids. The V and J ends lost 5 bases and 0 bases, in that order; junction bases with no gene match: 10. The V gene's germline CDR1 is MNHGY and CDR2 SAAAGT. The chain's CDR3 is CASSQNPTGGDSNQPQHF. The CDR3 coding sequence is TGTGCCAGCAGTCAAAATCCGACAGGGGGCGATAGCAATCAGCCCCAGCATTTT.

The V gene is TRBV28, the J gene TRBJ2-7; D not resolved. This CDR3 has 15 residues. In germline, CDR1 is MDHEN, CDR2 SYDVKM. Trimming removed 2 bases at V and 1 base at J, with 12 bases between. CDR3 protein: CASSLVELPSYEQYF. The CDR3 DNA is TGTGCCAGCAGTTTAGTTGAACTCCCTTCCTACGAGCAGTACTTC.